These T cell receptor beta chains were read from a single sample in a study of blood T cells in healthy people across ages. TCRdb re-derived calls from the 5' RACE reads in MiXCR, one entry per CDR3 protein. Of 1.5 million to 2 million distinct CDR3 sequences in the sample, about 50% are singletons; the top ten hold more than 2%. The specimen was blood. These receptors originate from a woman aged 35 to 49 in good health. The CDR3 runs from the conserved cysteine through the conserved F or W.

TRBJ2-1	TRBV19	CASSILAGGTSSYNEQFF
TRBJ1-2	TRBV5-5	CASSRTVLDGYTF
TRBJ2-3	TRBV7-9	CASSSPHPSGGGSSDTQYF
TRBJ2-1	TRBV28	CASSLNSNRHIDNEQFF
TRBJ2-7	TRBV11-2	CASSSPSSGGAPDEQYF
TRBJ2-1	TRBV9	CASSVPRTGGEGLYNEQFF
TRBJ1-2	TRBV27	CASSLGVTSRSGRYGYTF
TRBJ2-1	TRBV2	CASSVVALSSYNEQFF
TRBJ2-5	TRBV27	CASTPRSTQYF
TRBJ2-7	TRBV27	CASSLRETSASSEQYF
TRBJ2-3	TRBV6-6	CASSALAGVGTDTQYF
TRBJ2-5	TRBV27	CASRKQGREETQYF
TRBJ2-5	TRBV28	CASSLAPYRTSGETQYF
NA	TRBV20-1	CSAREVAGGETQYF
TRBJ2-6	TRBV20-1	CSARSTSGSRSGANVLTF
TRBJ2-3	TRBV5-6	CASSPAGQGNTDTQYF
TRBJ1-2	TRBV29-1	CSVDSRVNYGYTF
TRBJ1-2	TRBV7-2	CASSPGGGGTYYGYTF
TRBJ2-5	TRBV12-5	CASGSGTGVFQETQYF
TRBJ2-5	TRBV2	CASRHLAYDQETQYF
TRBJ2-5	TRBV29-1	CSVPPGGETQYF
TRBJ1-2	TRBV10-3	CAISEDSNYGYTF
TRBJ2-5	TRBV20-1	CSARAGSREGTQYF
TRBJ2-3	TRBV5-1	CASSPRLAGVLTDTQYF
TRBJ2-3	TRBV7-2	CASSLVGGTSGGASTDTQYF
TRBJ1-5	TRBV20-1	CSARESWRRPNQPQHF
TRBJ2-3	TRBV7-9	CASSPRAGATDTQYF
TRBJ1-4	TRBV2	CASRPDRGPNEKLFF